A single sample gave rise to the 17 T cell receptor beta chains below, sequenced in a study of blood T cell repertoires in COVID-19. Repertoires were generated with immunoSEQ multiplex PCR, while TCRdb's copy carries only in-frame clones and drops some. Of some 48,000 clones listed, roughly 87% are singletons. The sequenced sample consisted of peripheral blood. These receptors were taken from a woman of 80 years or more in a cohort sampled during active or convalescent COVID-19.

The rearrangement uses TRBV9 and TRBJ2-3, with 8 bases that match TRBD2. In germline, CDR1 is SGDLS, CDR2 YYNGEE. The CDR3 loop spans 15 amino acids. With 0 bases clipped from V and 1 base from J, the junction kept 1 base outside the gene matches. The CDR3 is CASSVGSGGTDTQYF. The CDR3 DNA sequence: TGTGCCAGCAGCGTAGGTAGCGGGGGCACAGATACGCAGTATTTT.

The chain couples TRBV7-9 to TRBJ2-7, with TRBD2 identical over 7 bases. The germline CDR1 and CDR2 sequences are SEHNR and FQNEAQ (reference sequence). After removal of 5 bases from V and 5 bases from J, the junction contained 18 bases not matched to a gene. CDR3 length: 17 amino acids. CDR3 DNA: TGTGCCAGCAGCGGTTCTAGCGGCGCCCGATCTAGGGACGAGCAGTACTTC. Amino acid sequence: CASSGSSGARSRDEQYF.

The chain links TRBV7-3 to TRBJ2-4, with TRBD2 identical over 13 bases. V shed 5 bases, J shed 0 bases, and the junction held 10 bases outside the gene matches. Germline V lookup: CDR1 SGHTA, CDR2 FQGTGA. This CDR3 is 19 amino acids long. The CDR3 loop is CASSDPLAGGNLAKNIQYF. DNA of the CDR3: TGTGCCAGCAGCGACCCACTAGCGGGGGGGAATTTAGCCAAAAACATTCAGTACTTC.

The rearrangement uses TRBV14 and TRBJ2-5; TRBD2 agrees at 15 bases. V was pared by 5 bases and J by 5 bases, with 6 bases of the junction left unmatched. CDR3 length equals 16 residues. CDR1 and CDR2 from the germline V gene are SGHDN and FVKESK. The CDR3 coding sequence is TGTGCCAGCAGCTCCCCAGGGACTAGCGGGGGGGAGACCCAGTACTTC. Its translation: CASSSPGTSGGETQYF. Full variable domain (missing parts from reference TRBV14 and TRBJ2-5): EAGVTQFPSHSVIEKGQTVTLRCDPISGHDNLYWYRRVMGKEIKFLLHFVKESKQDESGMPNNRFLAERTGGTYSTLKVQPAELEDSGVYFCASSSPGTSGGETQYFGPGTRLLVL.

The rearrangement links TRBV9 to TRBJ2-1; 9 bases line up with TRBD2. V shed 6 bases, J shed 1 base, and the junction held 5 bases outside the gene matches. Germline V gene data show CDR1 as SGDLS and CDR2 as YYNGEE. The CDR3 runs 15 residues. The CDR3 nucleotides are TGTGCCAGCACCTTCAGCGGGGGGTCCTACAATGAGCAGTTCTTC. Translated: CASTFSGGSYNEQFF.

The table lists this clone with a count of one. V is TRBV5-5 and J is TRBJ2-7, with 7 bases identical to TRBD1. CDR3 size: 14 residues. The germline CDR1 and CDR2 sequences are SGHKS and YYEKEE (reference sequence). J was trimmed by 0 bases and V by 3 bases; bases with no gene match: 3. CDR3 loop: CASSSGQLSYEQYF. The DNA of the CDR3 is TGTGCCAGCAGCTCGGGACAGCTCTCCTACGAGCAGTACTTC.

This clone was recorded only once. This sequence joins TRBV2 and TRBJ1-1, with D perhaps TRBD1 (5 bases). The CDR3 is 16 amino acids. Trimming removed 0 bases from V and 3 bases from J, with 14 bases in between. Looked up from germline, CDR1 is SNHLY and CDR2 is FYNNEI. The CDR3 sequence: CASSEASGTGYTEAFF. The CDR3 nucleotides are TGTGCCAGCAGTGAAGCGAGCGGGACTGGATACACTGAAGCTTTCTTT.

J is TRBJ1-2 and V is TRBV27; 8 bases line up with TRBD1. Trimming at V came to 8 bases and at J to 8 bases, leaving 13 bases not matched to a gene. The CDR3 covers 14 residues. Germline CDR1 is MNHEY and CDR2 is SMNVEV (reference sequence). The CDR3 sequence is CASRSTGQGRGYTF. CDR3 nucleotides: TGTGCCAGCCGATCGACCGGACAGGGCCGAGGCTACACCTTC.

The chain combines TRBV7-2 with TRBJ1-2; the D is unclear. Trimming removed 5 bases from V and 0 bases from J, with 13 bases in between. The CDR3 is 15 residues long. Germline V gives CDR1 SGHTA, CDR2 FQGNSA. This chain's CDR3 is CASSPQLFPNYGYTF. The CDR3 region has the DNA TGTGCCAGCAGCCCCCAGTTGTTTCCTAACTATGGCTACACCTTC. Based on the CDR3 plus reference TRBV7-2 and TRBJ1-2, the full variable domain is GAGVSQSPSNKVTEKGKDVELRCDPISGHTALYWYRQSLGQGLEFLIYFQGNSAPDKSGLPSDRFSAERTGGSVSTLTIQRTQQEDSAVYLCASSPQLFPNYGYTFGSGTRLTVV.

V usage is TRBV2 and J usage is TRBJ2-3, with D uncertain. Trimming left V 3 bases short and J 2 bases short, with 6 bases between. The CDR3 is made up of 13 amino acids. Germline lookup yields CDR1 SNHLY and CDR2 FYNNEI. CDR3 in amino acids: CASSDLITDTQYF. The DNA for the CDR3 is TGTGCCAGCAGTGATTTAATCACAGATACGCAGTATTTT.

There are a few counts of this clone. The CDR3 sequence is CASSSRAGGTTYNEQFF. DNA for the CDR3: TGTGCCAGCAGCTCCAGAGCGGGGGGTACAACCTACAATGAGCAGTTCTTC. The chain is built from TRBV11-2 and TRBJ2-1; 9 bases fit TRBD2. The CDR3 covers 17 residues. Germline loops: CDR1 SGHAT, CDR2 FQNNGV. The trim removed 4 bases at V and 2 bases at J, leaving 9 bases unmatched.

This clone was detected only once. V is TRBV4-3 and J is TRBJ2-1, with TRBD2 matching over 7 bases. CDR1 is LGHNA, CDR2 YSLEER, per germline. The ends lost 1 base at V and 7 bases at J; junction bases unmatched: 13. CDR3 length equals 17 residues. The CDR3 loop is CASSQGFRGGPQNEQFF. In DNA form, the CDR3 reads TGCGCCAGCAGCCAAGGGTTTAGGGGAGGGCCCCAGAATGAGCAGTTCTTC.

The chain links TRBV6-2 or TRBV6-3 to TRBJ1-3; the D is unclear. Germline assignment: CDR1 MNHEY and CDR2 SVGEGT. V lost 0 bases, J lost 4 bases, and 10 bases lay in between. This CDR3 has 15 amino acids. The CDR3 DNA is TGTGCCAGCAGTTACTCGAGGGTTTCGGGAAACACCATATATTTT. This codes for CASSYSRVSGNTIYF.

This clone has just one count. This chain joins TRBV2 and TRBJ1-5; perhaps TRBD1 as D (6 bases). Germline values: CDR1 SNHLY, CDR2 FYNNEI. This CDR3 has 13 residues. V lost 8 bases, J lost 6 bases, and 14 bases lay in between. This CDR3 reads CASGAGAAQPQHF. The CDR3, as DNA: TGTGCCAGCGGGGCGGGGGCGGCTCAGCCCCAGCATTTT.

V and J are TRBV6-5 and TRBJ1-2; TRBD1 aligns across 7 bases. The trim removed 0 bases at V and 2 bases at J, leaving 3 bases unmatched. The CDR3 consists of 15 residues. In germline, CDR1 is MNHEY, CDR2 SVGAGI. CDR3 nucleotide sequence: TGTGCCAGCAGTTACTCAGGGGGCACCAACTATGGCTACACCTTC. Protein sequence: CASSYSGGTNYGYTF.

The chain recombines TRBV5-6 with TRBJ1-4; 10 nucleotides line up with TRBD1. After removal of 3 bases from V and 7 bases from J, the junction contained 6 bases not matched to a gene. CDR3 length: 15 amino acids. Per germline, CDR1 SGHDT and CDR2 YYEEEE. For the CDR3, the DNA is TGTGCCAGCAGCTCACGGGACAGGGGAGGTGAAAAACTGTTTTTT. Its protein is CASSSRDRGGEKLFF.

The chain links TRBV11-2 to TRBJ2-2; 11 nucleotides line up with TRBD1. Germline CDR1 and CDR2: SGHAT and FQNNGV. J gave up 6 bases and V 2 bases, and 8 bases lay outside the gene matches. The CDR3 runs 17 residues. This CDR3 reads CASSLPGQGAISGELFF. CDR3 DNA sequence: TGTGCCAGCAGCTTACCCGGACAGGGGGCGATCTCCGGGGAGCTGTTTTTT.